This TCR beta chain was recorded in a study of T cell repertoires in cytomegalovirus infection (dated by TCRdb to about 2019). With regard to the full study: Donor HLA type was relevant to the analysis, as public TCR beta signatures indicated carriage of CMV infection together with the matching HLA type. The paper as a whole reports these results and caveats: The ex vivo response was dominated by HLA-C-restricted CMV-specific TCR beta clonotypes, which also provided the single most frequent clonotype in two of eight donors. In both this cohort and an independent roughly 350-donor cohort, the cumulative frequency of public TCR beta family members distinguished carriers of CMV infection plus the relevant HLA type.

At the junction V is shortened by 2 bases and J by 5 bases, with 6 bases in between. The CDR3, from cysteine to phenylalanine, totals 13 residues. Only the CDR3 region is kept as DNA, spanning 39 bases read in frame from base 1. The germline V gene sets CDR1 to MRHNA and CDR2 to SNTAGT. Turning to this clonotype: Its antigen is still unknown. There are no base qualities to consult, and no much larger clone falls within one base.

The reads were generated on an Illumina HiSeq 1500. TCRdb passed the public sequencing reads through fastp at Q25 and MiXCR, retaining productive beta sequences. CDR3 protein duplicates are merged, each entry listing the most common genes and DNA. A total of 150,000 to 200,000 distinct CDR3 sequences appear in this sample, approximately 19% of them only once. Less than 3% of the sample is taken by the ten largest. The sequenced sample was PBMCs. The chain is made from TRBV6-4 and TRBJ2-2, with the identity of the D gene unclear. The sequence was obtained from a human donor in good health (CMV status not recorded). Some clones in this sample may be carry-over from other donors' samples. The encoded CDR3 is CASSDQWTGELFF. The bases are TGTGCCAGCAGTGACCAGTGGACCGGGGAGCTGTTTTTT.